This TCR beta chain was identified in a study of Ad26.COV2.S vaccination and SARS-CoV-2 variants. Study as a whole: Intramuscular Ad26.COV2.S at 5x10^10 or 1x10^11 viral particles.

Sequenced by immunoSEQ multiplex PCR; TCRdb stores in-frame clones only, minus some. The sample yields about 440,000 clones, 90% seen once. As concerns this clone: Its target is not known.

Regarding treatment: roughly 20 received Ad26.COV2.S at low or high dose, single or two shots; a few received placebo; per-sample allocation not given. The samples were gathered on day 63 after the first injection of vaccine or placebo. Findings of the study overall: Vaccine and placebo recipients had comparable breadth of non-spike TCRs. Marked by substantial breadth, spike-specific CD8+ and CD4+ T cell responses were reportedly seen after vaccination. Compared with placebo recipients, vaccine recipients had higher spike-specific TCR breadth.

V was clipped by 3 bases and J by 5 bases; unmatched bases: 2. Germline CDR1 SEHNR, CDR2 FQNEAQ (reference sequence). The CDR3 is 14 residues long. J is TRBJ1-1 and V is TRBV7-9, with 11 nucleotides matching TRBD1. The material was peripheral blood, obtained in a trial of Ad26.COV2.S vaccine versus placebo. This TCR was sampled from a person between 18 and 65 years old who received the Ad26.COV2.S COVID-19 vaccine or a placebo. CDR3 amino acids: CASSFGTGGTEAFF. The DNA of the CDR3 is TGTGCCAGCAGCTTCGGGACAGGGGGAACTGAAGCTTTCTTT. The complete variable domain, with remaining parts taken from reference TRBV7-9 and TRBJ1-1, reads DTGVSQNPRHKITKRGQNVTFRCDPISEHNRLYWYRQTLGQGPEFLTYFQNEAQLEKSRLLSDRFSAERPKGSFSTLEIQRTEQGDSAMYLCASSFGTGGTEAFFGQGTRLTVV.